What follows are 15 T cell receptor beta chains derived from one specimen sequenced in a study of early T cells in non-severe SARS-CoV-2 infection. TCRdb reprocessed the 5' RACE reads via MiXCR and lists one record per CDR3 protein. The sample shows 70,000 or so distinct CDR3 sequences, around 12% of them seen only once. The sample was whole blood. The origin of the receptors is an adult who was a healthcare worker with PCR-confirmed SARS-CoV-2 infection or an uninfected control (not recorded which).

This clonotype came up many times. V gene TRBV29-1 combines with J gene TRBJ2-6; 8 bases align to TRBD1. Germline-derived CDR1 and CDR2 are SQVTM and ANQGSEA. V lost 5 bases to trimming and J lost 1 base; unmatched junction nucleotides: 1. The CDR3 consists of 14 residues. The CDR3 loop reads CSVRQGSGANVLTF. The CDR3 coding sequence is TGCAGCGTTCGACAGGGGTCTGGGGCCAACGTCCTGACTTTC. The whole variable domain, filled in from reference TRBV29-1 and TRBJ2-6, reads SAVISQKPSRDICQRGTSLTIQCQVDSQVTMMFWYRQQPGQSLTLIATANQGSEATYESGFVIDKFPISRPNLTFSTLTVSNMSPEDSSIYLCSVRQGSGANVLTFGAGSRLTVL.

This clonotype has at least ten counts. In nucleotides, the CDR3 is TGTGCCAGCAGCTTAGACGGGGACAGCCTCATGACGGGAAACACCATATATTTT. Protein product: CASSLDGDSLMTGNTIYF. V and J are TRBV7-6 and TRBJ1-3; 7 nucleotides line up with TRBD1. The CDR3 spans 18 residues. The trim removed 1 base at V and 4 bases at J, leaving 13 bases unmatched. Germline V CDR1 and CDR2: SGHVS, FNYEAQ.

The sample holds many counts of this clonotype. This chain uses TRBV10-2 with TRBJ1-5; no clear D gene. V lost 7 bases, J lost 2 bases, and 9 bases lay in between. This CDR3 is 13 amino acids long. Looked up from germline, CDR1 is WSHSY and CDR2 is SAAADI. The CDR3 coding sequence is TGCGCCAGCACCGCCGGCGGCAATCAGCCCCAGCATTTT. It encodes CASTAGGNQPQHF.

This clonotype has at least ten counts. This sequence joins TRBV6-5 and TRBJ1-1, with a weak D call TRBD1 (6 bases). The germline V gene encodes CDR1 MNHEY and CDR2 SVGAGI. This CDR3 is built from 14 residues. Trimming left V 5 bases short and J 3 bases short, with 13 bases between. The CDR3 DNA follows: TGTGCCAGCAGTCAGTCCCAGGGGTACACTGAAGCTTTCTTT. Its translation: CASSQSQGYTEAFF.

The chain couples TRBV6-6 to TRBJ2-7; maybe TRBD1 (7 bases). Germline lookup yields CDR1 MNHNY and CDR2 SVGAGI (reference sequence). The ends were cut back, 5 bases at V and 2 bases at J, with 16 bases in the middle. There are 15 residues in the CDR3. The CDR3 DNA follows: TGTGCCAGCAGTAACCCCGGGGGACAGACCTACGAGCAGTACTTC. Translating it yields CASSNPGGQTYEQYF.

The table lists this clonotype with many counts. The chain combines TRBV4-3 with TRBJ2-6; no definite D call. Germline CDR1 and CDR2: LGHNA and YSLEER. The ends were cut back, 1 base at V and 0 bases at J, with 7 bases in the middle. The CDR3 consists of 16 residues. The CDR3 coding sequence is TGCGCCAGCAGCCAAGCCCCTAGCTCTGGGGCCAACGTCCTGACTTTC. Protein sequence: CASSQAPSSGANVLTF.

There are many counts of this clonotype. This chain joins TRBV28 and TRBJ2-7; D is possibly TRBD1 (5 bases). CDR3 length equals 16 residues. Germline assignment: CDR1 MDHEN and CDR2 SYDVKM. V lost 1 base and J lost 0, with 13 bases in between. The CDR3 reads CASSLFRLGDSYEQYF. As DNA, the CDR3 is TGTGCCAGCAGTTTATTTCGTTTAGGGGACTCCTACGAGCAGTACTTC. The variable domain in full, completed from reference TRBV28 and TRBJ2-7, reads DVKVTQSSRYLVKRTGEKVFLECVQDMDHENMFWYRQDPGLGLRLIYFSYDVKMKEKGDIPEGYSVSREKKERFSLILESASTNQTSMYLCASSLFRLGDSYEQYFGPGTRLTVT.

At least ten counts were recorded for this clonotype. V and J are TRBV27 and TRBJ2-1; 8 positions match TRBD2. Germline V lookup: CDR1 MNHEY, CDR2 SMNVEV (reference sequence). J was trimmed by 9 bases and V by 5 bases; bases with no gene match: 18. The CDR3 is made up of 17 amino acids. The CDR3 loop reads CASSPTSGRGLGSEQFF. As DNA, the CDR3 is TGTGCCAGCAGTCCTACCAGCGGGAGAGGCTTGGGAAGTGAGCAGTTCTTC.

This clonotype has a count of ten or more. The DNA for the CDR3 is TGCAGCGTACCTAGCGGGCTCACAGATACGCAGTATTTT. It encodes CSVPSGLTDTQYF. This rearrangement joins TRBV29-1 to TRBJ2-3; 8 bases fit TRBD2. The ends lost 6 bases at V and 2 bases at J; junction bases unmatched: 4. The CDR3 length is 13 residues. The germline CDR1 and CDR2 sequences are SQVTM and ANQGSEA.

Ten or more counts support this clonotype. CDR3 amino acids: CASKRGTEAFF. For the CDR3, the DNA is TGTGCCAGCAAGCGGGGCACTGAAGCTTTCTTT. This chain connects TRBV6-5 to TRBJ1-1; no definite D call. Germline lookup yields CDR1 MNHEY and CDR2 SVGAGI. The CDR3 length is 11 residues. V was shortened by 7 bases and J by 4 bases, with 7 bases between the two germline ends.

This clonotype was counted at least ten times. This chain joins TRBV12-3 or TRBV12-4 and TRBJ1-4; the match to TRBD1 covers 9 bases. The CDR3 contains 15 residues. J lost 5 bases, V lost 4 bases, and 5 bases had no gene match. CDR3 protein: CASSSTGGANEKLFF. The CDR3 DNA is TGTGCCAGCAGTTCAACAGGGGGCGCCAATGAAAAACTGTTTTTT.

The table lists this clonotype with many counts. The chain couples TRBV3-1 to TRBJ2-3, with a possible D match to TRBD2 (5 bases). The germline V gene encodes CDR1 LGHDT and CDR2 YNNKEL (reference sequence). This CDR3 region has 16 residues. The V end lost 5 bases, the J end lost 0 bases, and 15 bases lay between the germline ends. The CDR3 is CASSKTRWTSTDTQYF. CDR3 coding DNA: TGTGCCAGCAGCAAAACCAGGTGGACTAGCACAGATACGCAGTATTTT.

This clonotype was picked up many times. The chain has TRBV12-3 or TRBV12-4 and TRBJ2-1, with D perhaps matching TRBD2 (7 bases). This CDR3 comprises 16 residues. Trimming stripped 4 bases from V and 8 bases from J, with 21 bases between. The CDR3 reads CASSSAPRGAGDEQFF. CDR3 sequence (DNA): TGTGCCAGCAGTTCCGCCCCCCGGGGGGCTGGCGATGAGCAGTTCTTC.

This clonotype was seen ten or more times. The V and J genes are TRBV12-3 or TRBV12-4 and TRBJ2-7, with 10 bases aligning to TRBD2. There are 15 residues in the CDR3. The trim removed 6 bases at V and 4 bases at J, leaving 9 bases unmatched. In DNA form, the CDR3 reads TGTGCCAGCAGATCCTCTAGCGGGAGAACATACGAGCAGTACTTC. The encoded protein is CASRSSSGRTYEQYF.

This clonotype was counted between two and nine times. The chain employs TRBV4-3 and TRBJ2-3; 11 bases agree with TRBD2. The CDR3 runs to 15 residues. V shed 1 base and J 6 bases; nucleotides not matched to a gene: 3. Germline assignment: CDR1 LGHNA and CDR2 YSLEER. For the CDR3, the DNA is TGCGCCAGCAGCCAAGGACTAGCGGGGATGGATACGCAGTATTTT. Encoded protein: CASSQGLAGMDTQYF.